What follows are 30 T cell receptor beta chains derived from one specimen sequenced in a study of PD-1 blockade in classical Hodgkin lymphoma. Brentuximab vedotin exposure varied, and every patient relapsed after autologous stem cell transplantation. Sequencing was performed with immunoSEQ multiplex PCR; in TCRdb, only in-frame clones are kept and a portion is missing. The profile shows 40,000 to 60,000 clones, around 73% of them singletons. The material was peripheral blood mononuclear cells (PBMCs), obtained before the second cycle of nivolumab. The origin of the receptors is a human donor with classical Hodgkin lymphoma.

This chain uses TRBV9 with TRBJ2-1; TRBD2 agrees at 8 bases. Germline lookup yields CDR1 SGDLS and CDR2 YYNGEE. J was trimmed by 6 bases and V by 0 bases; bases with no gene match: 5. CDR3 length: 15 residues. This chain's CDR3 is CASSVEASGSNEQFF. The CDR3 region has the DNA TGTGCCAGCAGCGTAGAGGCTAGCGGGTCCAATGAGCAGTTCTTC.

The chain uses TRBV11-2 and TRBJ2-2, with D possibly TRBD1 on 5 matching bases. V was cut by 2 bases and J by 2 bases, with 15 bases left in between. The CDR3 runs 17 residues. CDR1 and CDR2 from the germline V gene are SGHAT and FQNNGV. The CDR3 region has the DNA TGTGCCAGCAGCTTAATAGGCAGACAGATAAACACCGGGGAGCTGTTTTTT. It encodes CASSLIGRQINTGELFF.

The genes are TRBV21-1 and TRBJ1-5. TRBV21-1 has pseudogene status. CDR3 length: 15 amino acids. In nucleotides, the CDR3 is TGTGCCAGCAGCAAGAGGCAGAAACACAATCAGCCCCAGCATTTT. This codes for CASSKRQKHNQPQHF.

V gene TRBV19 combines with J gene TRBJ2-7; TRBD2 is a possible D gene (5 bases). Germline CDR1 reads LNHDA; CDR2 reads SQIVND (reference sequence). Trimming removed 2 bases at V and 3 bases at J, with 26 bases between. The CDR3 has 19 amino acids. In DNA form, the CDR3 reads TGTGCCAGTAGTATAAGATCTGGCGGCTGGGAGACTGGGTACTACGAGCAGTACTTC. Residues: CASSIRSGGWETGYYEQYF.

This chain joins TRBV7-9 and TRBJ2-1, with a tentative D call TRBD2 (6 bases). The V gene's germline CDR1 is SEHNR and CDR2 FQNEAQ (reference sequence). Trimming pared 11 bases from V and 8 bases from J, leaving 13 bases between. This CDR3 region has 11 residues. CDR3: CAGGVTHEQFF. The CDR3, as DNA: TGTGCCGGCGGGGTAACCCATGAGCAGTTCTTC.

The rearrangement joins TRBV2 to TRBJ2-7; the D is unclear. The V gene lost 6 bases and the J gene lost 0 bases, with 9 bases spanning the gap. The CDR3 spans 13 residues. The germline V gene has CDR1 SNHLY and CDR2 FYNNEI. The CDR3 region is CASRVLSSYEQYF. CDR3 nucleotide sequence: TGTGCCAGCAGGGTCCTGAGCTCCTACGAGCAGTACTTC.

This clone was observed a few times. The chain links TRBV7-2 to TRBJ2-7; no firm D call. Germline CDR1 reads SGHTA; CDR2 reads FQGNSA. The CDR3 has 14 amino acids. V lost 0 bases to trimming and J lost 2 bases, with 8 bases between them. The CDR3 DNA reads TGTGCCAGCAGCTTAGCTAGTACTACCTACGAGCAGTACTTC. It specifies CASSLASTTYEQYF.

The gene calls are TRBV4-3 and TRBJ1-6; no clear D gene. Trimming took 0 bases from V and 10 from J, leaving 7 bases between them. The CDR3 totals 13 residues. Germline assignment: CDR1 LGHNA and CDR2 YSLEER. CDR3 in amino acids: CASSQDLKSPLHF. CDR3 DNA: TGCGCCAGCAGCCAAGATCTAAAGTCACCCCTCCACTTT.

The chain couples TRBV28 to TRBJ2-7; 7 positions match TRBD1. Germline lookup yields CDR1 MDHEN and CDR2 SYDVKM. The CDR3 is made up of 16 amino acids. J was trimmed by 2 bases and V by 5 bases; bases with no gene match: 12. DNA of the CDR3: TGTGCCAGCAGTGAGCTTACCGGGACAGACACCTACGAGCAGTACTTC. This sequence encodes CASSELTGTDTYEQYF.

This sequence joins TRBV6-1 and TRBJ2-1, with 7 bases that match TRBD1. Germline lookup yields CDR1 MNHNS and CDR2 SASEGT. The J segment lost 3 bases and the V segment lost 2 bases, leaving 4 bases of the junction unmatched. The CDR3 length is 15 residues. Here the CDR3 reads CASSELTGNYNEQFF. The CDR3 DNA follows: TGTGCCAGCAGTGAACTGACAGGGAACTACAATGAGCAGTTCTTC.

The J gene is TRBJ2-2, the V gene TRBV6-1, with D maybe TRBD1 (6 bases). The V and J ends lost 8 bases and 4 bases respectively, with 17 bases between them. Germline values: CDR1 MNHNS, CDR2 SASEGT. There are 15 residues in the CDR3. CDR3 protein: CASSLTKGVTGELFF. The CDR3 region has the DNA TGTGCCAGCTCATTAACAAAGGGGGTCACCGGGGAGCTGTTTTTT.

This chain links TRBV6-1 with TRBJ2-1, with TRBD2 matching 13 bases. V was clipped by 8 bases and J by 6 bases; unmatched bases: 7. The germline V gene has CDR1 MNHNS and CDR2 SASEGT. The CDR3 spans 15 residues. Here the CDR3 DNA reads TGTGCCAGCGCGGCACTAGCGGGAGGGGTCAATGAGCAGTTCTTC. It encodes CASAALAGGVNEQFF.

The CDR3 coding sequence is TGTGCCAGCAGTTACTCAGGGGGCGCCAATCAGCCCCAGCATTTT. Protein: CASSYSGGANQPQHF. The gene calls are TRBV28 and TRBJ1-5; TRBD1 aligns across 8 bases. Germline V gene data show CDR1 as MDHEN and CDR2 as SYDVKM. This CDR3 is built from 15 residues. With V trimmed by 4 bases and J by 3 bases, 5 bases remained unmatched.

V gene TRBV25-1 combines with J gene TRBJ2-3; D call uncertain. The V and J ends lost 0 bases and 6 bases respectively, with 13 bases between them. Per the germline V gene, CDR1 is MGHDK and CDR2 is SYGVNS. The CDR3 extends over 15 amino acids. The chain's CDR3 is CASSEYSTLGDTQYF. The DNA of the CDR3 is TGTGCCAGCAGTGAATATTCGACTCTAGGCGATACGCAGTATTTT.

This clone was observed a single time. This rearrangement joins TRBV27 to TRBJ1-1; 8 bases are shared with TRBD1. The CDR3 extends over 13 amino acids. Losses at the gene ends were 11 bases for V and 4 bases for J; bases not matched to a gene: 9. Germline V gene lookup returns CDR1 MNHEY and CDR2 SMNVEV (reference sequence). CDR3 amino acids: CASKQGVVTEAFF. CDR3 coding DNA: TGTGCCTCTAAACAGGGGGTCGTCACTGAAGCTTTCTTT.

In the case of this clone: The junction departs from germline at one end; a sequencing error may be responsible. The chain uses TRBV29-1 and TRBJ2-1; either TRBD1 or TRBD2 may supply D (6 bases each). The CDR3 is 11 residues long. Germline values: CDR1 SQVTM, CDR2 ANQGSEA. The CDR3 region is CRGGSDNEQFF. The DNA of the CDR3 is TGCAGGGGGGGCTCCGACAATGAGCAGTTCTTC.

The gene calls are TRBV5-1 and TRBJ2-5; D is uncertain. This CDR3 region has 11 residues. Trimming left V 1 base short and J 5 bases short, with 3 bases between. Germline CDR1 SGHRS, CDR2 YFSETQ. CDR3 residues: CASSLTETQYF. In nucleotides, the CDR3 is TGCGCCAGCAGCTTGACGGAGACCCAGTACTTC.

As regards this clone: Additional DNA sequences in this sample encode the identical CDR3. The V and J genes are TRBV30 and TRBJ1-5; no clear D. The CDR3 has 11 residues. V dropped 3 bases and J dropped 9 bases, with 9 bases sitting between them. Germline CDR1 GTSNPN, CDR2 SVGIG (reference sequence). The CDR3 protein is CAWRGERPQHF. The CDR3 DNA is TGTGCCTGGAGGGGCGAGCGGCCCCAGCATTTT.

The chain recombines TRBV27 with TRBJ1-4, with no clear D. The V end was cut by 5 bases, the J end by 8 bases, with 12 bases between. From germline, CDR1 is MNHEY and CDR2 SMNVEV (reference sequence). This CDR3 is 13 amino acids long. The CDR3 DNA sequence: TGTGCCAGCAGTCACAGAGATGGGGAAAAACTGTTTTTT. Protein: CASSHRDGEKLFF. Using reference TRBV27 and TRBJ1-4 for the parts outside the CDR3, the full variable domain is EAQVTQNPRYLITVTGKKLTVTCSQNMNHEYMSWYRQDPGLGLRQIYYSMNVEVTDKGDVPEGYKVSRKEKRNFPLILESPSPNQTSLYFCASSHRDGEKLFFGSGTQLSVL.

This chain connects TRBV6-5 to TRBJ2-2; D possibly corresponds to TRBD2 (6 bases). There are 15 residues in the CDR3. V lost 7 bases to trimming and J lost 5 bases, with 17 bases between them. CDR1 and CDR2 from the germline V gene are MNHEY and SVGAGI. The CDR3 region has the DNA TGTGCCAGCACCCTCTTCGGGAGTCAGACCGGGGAGCTGTTTTTT. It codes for CASTLFGSQTGELFF.

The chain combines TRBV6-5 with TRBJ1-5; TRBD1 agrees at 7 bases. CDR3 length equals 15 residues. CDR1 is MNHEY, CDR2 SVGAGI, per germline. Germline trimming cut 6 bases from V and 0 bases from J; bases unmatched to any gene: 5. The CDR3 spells CASSPGQYSNQPQHF. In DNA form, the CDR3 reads TGTGCCAGCAGCCCGGGACAGTATAGCAATCAGCCCCAGCATTTT.

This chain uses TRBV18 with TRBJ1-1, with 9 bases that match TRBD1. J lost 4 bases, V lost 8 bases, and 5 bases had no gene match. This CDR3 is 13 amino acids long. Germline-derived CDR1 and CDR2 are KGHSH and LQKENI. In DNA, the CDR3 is TGTGCCAGCGCCCGACAGGGGGGCACTGAAGCTTTCTTT. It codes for CASARQGGTEAFF.

The CDR3 is CASSELTVSMNTEAFF. CDR3 nucleotides: TGTGCCAGCAGCGAACTGACAGTTTCTATGAACACTGAAGCTTTCTTT. V and J are TRBV6-1 and TRBJ1-1; TRBD1 might be the D (5 bases). V shed 6 bases and J shed 0 bases, with 17 bases lying between them. Germline V gives CDR1 MNHNS, CDR2 SASEGT. This CDR3 contains 16 residues.

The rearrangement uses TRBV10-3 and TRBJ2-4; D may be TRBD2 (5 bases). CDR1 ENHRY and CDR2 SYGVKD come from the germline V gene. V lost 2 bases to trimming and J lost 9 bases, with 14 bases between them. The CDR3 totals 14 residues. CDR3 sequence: CAISEGDARGIQYF. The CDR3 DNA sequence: TGTGCCATCAGTGAGGGGGATGCCCGGGGCATTCAGTACTTC.

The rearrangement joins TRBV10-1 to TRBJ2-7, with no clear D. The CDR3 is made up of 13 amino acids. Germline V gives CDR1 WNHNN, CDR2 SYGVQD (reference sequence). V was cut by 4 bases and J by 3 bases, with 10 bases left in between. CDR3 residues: CASSVNRNYEQYF. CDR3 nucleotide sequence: TGCGCCAGCAGTGTAAACAGAAACTACGAGCAGTACTTC.

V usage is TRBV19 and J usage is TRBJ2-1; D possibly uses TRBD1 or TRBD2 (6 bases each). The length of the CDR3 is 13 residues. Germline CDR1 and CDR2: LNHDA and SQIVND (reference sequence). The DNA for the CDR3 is TGTGGCACAGTAGGGGGGCCGCGCAATGAGCAGTTCTTC. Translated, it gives CGTVGGPRNEQFF.

The CDR3 DNA reads TGTGCCAGTAGATTTTTCGGGGTAGGCGAAGCTTTCTTT. Protein sequence: CASRFFGVGEAFF. The V and J genes are TRBV19 and TRBJ1-1; D is ambiguous. V was pared by 6 bases and J by 8 bases, with 16 bases between. The length of the CDR3 is 13 residues. Germline values: CDR1 LNHDA, CDR2 SQIVND (reference sequence).

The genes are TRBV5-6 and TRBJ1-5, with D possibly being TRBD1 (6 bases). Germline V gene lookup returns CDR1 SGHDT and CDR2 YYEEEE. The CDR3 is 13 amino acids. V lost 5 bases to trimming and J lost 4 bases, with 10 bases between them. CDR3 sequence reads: CASSFTGNQPQHF. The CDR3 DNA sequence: TGTGCCAGCAGTTTTACAGGGAATCAGCCCCAGCATTTT.

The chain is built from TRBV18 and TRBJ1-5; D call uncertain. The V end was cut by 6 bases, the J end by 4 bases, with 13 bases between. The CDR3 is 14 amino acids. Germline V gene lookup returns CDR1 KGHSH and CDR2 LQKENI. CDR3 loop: CASSPGAKNQPQHF. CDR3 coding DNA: TGTGCCAGCTCCCCCGGCGCCAAAAATCAGCCCCAGCATTTT.

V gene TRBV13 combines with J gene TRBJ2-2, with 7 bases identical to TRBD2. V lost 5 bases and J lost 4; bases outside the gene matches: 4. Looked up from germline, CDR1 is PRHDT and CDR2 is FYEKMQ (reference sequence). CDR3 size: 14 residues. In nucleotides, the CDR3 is TGTGCCAGCAGCCTCCGACTAGCCACCGGGGAGCTGTTTTTT. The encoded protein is CASSLRLATGELFF.